The 5 T cell receptor beta chains given below trace back to one sample, sequenced in a study of T cell clones after liver transplantation. The protocol was immunoSEQ multiplex PCR, while the TCRdb copy is restricted to in-frame clones and leaves out a portion. The table records roughly 56,000 clones, over 65% of them present only once. The sequenced sample was CD4+ T cells from blood, obtained more than 52 months after liver transplant. Receptor source: a human patient who received a liver transplant. The T cells may come from the graft donor.

J is TRBJ2-2 and V is TRBV11-2; tentatively, D is TRBD1 (6 bases). Germline CDR1 reads SGHAT; CDR2 reads FQNNGV. CDR3 length: 13 amino acids. V lost 3 bases and J lost 7, with 9 bases in between. The DNA for the CDR3 is TGTGCCAGCAGCTTCCGGACAGTCGGGGAGCTGTTTTTT. Residues: CASSFRTVGELFF.

This clone was detected only a few times. This chain links TRBV6-5 with TRBJ1-2; no firm D call. The CDR3 spans 14 residues. V was shortened by 5 bases and J by 4 bases, with 14 bases between the two germline ends. Germline V gives CDR1 MNHEY, CDR2 SVGAGI. For the CDR3, the DNA is TGTGCCAGCAGTACCAGCAGCCTGAGCTATGGCTACACCTTC. It codes for CASSTSSLSYGYTF.

The gene calls are TRBV7-9 and TRBJ2-1, with 13 bases matching TRBD2. This CDR3 region has 16 residues. The V and J ends lost 5 bases and 7 bases, in that order; junction bases with no gene match: 8. CDR1 is SEHNR and CDR2 is FQNEAQ in the germline V gene (reference sequence). CDR3 nucleotide sequence: TGTGCCAGCAGCCTCTTCCGGGGACTAGCGGGAAATGAGCAGTTCTTC. Translating gives CASSLFRGLAGNEQFF.

The chain carries TRBV2 and TRBJ2-6; tentatively, D is TRBD2 (6 bases). Between the trimmed V and J ends, which lost 4 bases and 3 bases, there was a span of 13 bases. The CDR3 has 16 residues. The V gene's germline CDR1 is SNHLY and CDR2 FYNNEI. The CDR3 DNA is TGTGCCAGCAGTGTGATAGGCGGGGTTGGGGCCAACGTCCTGACTTTC. It is translated as CASSVIGGVGANVLTF.

This chain uses TRBV6-5 with TRBJ2-7; D is unresolved. This CDR3 comprises 13 residues. CDR1 MNHEY and CDR2 SVGAGI come from the germline V gene. The ends were cut back, 0 bases at V and 4 bases at J, with 7 bases in the middle. CDR3 in DNA: TGTGCCAGCAGTTACTCAGTGGCGTACGAGCAGTACTTC. Translating it yields CASSYSVAYEQYF.